The present TCR beta chain was sequenced within a study of Graves' ophthalmopathy and Graves' hyperthyroidism. This clonotype showed up many times. The authors amplified TCR beta CDR3 regions from RNA transcripts. First-round RT-PCR employed HTBI primers, with a second-round multiplex PCR after it. MiXCR, applied by TCRdb to the multiplex PCR reads, yields one record per CDR3 protein. The data show roughly 410,000 distinct CDR3 sequences, less than 20% seen once. The CDR3 is 14 residues long. The V and J ends lost 3 bases and 0 bases respectively, with 12 bases between them. The germline CDR1 and CDR2 sequences are DFQATT and SNEGSKA (reference sequence). The hyperthyroidism patients had a new diagnosis of under 2 months' duration and were aged 18 to 65.

The sequencing sample was made of peripheral blood. This TCR was sampled from a woman aged 18-29 years with stable Graves' hyperthyroidism. This chain uses TRBV20-1 with TRBJ2-7; D unclear. The DNA of the CDR3 is TGCAGTGCTAGTTTAGGACGGACCTCCTACGAGCAGTACTTC. This translates into CSASLGRTSYEQYF.